Described below is a single T cell receptor beta chain sequence and its context. Measured with immunoSEQ multiplex PCR; TCRdb has only the in-frame clones, and not every one. The data show a few hundred thousand clones, more than 70% seen once. The CDR3 extends over 16 amino acids. V shed 2 bases, J shed 7 bases, and the junction held 6 bases outside the gene matches. CDR1 MNHEY and CDR2 SVGAGI come from the germline V gene. This record belongs to a study of blood T cell repertoires in COVID-19. The sample consisted of peripheral blood. The rearrangement links TRBV6-5 to TRBJ2-1, with 12 bases that match TRBD2. This sequence originates from a man between 18 and 29 years old who had recovered from COVID-19. CDR3 nucleotide sequence: TGTGCCAGCAGTTACACCCGGACTAGCGGGGTAAATGAGCAGTTCTTC. As protein: CASSYTRTSGVNEQFF.